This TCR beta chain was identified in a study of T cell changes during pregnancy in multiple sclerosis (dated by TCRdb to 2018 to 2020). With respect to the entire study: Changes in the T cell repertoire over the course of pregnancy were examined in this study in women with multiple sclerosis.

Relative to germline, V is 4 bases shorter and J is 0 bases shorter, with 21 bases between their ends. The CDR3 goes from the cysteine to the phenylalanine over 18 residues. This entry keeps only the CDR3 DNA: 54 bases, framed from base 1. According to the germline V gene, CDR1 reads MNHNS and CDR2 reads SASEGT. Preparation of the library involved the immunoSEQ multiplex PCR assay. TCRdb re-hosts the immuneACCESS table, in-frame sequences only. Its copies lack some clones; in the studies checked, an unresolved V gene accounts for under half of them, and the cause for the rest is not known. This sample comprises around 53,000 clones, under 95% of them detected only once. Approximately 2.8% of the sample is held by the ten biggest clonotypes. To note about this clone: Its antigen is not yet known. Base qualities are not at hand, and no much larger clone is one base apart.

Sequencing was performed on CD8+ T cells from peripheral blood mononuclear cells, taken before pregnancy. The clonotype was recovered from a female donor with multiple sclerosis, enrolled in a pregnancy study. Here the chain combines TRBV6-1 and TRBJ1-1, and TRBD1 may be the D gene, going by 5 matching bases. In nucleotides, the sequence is TGTGCCAGCAGTGGGATCGGTTTATTGGTGGACATGAACACTGAAGCTTTCTTT. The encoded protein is CASSGIGLLVDMNTEAFF.